This record covers a single TCR beta chain. This sample stems from a study of blood T cell repertoires in COVID-19. Turning to the study itself: From T cells, B-cell-depleted T cells, or PBMCs came the material, which was cDNA or gDNA.

Generated by immunoSEQ multiplex PCR, the TCRdb table keeps only in-frame clones and is missing some. The sample holds about 88,000 clones, 70% to 90% seen once. This TCR was sampled from a woman aged 65 to 85 with acute or convalescent COVID-19. The sequenced sample consisted of peripheral blood.

CDR3 DNA sequence: TGTGCCATCATGGCTAGCGGGACAGATACGCAGTATTTT. Translating it yields CAIMASGTDTQYF. The chain is built from TRBV10-3 and TRBJ2-3, with 8 nucleotides matching TRBD2. J lost 3 bases, V lost 7 bases, and 3 bases had no gene match. Germline lookup yields CDR1 ENHRY and CDR2 SYGVKD. There are 13 residues in the CDR3.